This TCR beta chain was captured by sequencing in a study of blood T cell repertoires in COVID-19. Whole-study context: Whether acute or convalescent, the COVID-19 samples came from the United States, Italy and Spain. In each case, the material was cDNA or gDNA derived from T cells, B-cell-depleted T cells, or PBMCs.

In the source study's methods: Estimation of nucleated cell counts was performed using reference gene primer amplification. Clones were read by immunoSEQ multiplex PCR, and TCRdb kept only the in-frame ones, dropping some. That table furnishes V, J and clone size, whereas the DNA furnished D and trimming. The sample lists roughly 100,000 clones, around 90% occurring once. The CDR3 extends over 15 amino acids. CDR1 is LGHDT, CDR2 YNNKEL, per germline (reference sequence). After removal of 4 bases from V and 3 bases from J, the junction contained 2 bases not matched to a gene. The sample comprised peripheral blood. The sequence was obtained from an older woman with acute or convalescent COVID-19. The rearrangement uses TRBV3-1 (or the pseudogene TRBV3-2) and TRBJ2-3; TRBD2 aligns across 12 bases. The CDR3 DNA is TGTGCCAGCAGCCTCGGGACTAGCGGGACAGATACGCAGTATTTT. As protein: CASSLGTSGTDTQYF.